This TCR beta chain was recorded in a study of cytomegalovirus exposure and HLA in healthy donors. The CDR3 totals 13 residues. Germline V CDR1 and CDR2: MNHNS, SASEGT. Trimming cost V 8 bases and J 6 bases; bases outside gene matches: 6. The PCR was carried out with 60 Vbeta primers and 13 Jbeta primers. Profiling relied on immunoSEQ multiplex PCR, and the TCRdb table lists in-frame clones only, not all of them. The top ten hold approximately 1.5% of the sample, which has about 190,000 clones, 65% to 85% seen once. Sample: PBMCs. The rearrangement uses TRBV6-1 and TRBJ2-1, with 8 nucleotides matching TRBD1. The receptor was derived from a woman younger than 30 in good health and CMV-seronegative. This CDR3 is CASGDRPTNEQFF. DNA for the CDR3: TGTGCCAGCGGGGACAGGCCTACCAATGAGCAGTTCTTC.